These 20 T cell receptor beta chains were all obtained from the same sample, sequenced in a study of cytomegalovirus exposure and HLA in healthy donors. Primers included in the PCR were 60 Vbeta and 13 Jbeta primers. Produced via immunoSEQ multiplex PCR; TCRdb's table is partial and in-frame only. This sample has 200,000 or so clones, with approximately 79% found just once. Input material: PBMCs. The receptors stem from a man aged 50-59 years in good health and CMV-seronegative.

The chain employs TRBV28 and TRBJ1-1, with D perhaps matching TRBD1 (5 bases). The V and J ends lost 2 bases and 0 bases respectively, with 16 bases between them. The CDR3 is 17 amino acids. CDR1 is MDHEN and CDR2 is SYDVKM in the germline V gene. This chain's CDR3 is CASSLPQGGMVNTEAFF. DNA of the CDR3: TGTGCCAGCAGTTTACCTCAGGGTGGCATGGTGAACACTGAAGCTTTCTTT.

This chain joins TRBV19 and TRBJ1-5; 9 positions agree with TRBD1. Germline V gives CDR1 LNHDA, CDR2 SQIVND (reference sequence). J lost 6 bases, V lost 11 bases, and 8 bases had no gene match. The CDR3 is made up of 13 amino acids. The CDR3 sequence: CAGGTGTFQPQHF. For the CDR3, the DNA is TGTGCCGGGGGGACAGGGACATTTCAGCCCCAGCATTTT.

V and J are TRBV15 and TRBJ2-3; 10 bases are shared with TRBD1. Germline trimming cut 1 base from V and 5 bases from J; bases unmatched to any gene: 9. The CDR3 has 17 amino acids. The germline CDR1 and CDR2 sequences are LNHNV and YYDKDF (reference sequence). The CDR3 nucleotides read TGTGCCACCAGCAGAGGGGCGGACAGGGGGTTAAAAGATACGCAGTATTTT. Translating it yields CATSRGADRGLKDTQYF. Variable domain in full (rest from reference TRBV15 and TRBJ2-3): DAMVIQNPRYQVTQFGKPVTLSCSQTLNHNVMYWYQQKSSQAPKLLFHYYDKDFNNEADTPDNFQSRRPNTSFCFLDIRSPGLGDTAMYLCATSRGADRGLKDTQYFGPGTRLTVL.

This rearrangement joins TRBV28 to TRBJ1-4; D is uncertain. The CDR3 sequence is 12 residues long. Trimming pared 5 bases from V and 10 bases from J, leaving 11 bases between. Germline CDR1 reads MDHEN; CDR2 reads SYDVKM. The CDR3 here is CASSTTLGKLFF. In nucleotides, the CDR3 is TGTGCCAGCAGTACTACCCTGGGAAAACTGTTTTTT.

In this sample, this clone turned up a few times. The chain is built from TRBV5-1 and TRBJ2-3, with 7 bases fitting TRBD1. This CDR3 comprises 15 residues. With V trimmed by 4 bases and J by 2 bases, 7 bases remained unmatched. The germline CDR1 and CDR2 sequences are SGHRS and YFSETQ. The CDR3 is CASSLTGSNTDTQYF. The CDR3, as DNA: TGCGCCAGCAGCCTGACAGGGTCTAACACAGATACGCAGTATTTT.

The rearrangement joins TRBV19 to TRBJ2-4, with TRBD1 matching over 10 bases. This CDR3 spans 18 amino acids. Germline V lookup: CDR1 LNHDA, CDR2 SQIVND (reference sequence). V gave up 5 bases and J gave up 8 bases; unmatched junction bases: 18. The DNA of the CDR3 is TGTGCCAGTAGTCCGGGACAGGGGAAAGGGTTTGTCTTGGACATTCAGTACTTC. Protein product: CASSPGQGKGFVLDIQYF.

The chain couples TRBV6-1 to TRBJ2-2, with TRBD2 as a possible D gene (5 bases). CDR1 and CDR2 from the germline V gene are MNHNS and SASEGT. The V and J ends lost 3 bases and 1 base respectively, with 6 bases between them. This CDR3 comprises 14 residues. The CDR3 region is CASSESGNTGELFF. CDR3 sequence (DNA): TGTGCCAGCAGTGAGAGCGGGAACACCGGGGAGCTGTTTTTT.

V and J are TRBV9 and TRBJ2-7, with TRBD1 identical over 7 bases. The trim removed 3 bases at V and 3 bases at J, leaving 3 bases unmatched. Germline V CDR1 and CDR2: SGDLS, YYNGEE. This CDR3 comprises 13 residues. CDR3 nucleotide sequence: TGTGCCAGCAGCGCCGGACAGGACTACGAGCAGTACTTC. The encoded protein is CASSAGQDYEQYF.

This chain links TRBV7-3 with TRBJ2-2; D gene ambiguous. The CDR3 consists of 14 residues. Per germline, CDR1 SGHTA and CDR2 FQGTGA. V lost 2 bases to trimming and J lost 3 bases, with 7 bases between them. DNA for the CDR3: TGTGCCAGCAGCTTAGGTGGAGACACCGGGGAGCTGTTTTTT. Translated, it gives CASSLGGDTGELFF.

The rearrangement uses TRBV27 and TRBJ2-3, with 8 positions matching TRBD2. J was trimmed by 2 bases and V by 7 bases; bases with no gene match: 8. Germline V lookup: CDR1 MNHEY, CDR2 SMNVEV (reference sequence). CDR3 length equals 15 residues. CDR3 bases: TGTGCCAGCACCTTAGCGGGAAGGTCCACAGATACGCAGTATTTT. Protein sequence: CASTLAGRSTDTQYF.

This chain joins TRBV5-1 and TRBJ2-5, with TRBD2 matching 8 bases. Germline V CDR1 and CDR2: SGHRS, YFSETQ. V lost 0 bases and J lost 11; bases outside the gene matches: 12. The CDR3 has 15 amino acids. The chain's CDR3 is CASSLAAGGPREQYF. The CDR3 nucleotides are TGCGCCAGCAGCTTGGCTGCGGGAGGTCCTAGAGAGCAGTACTTC.

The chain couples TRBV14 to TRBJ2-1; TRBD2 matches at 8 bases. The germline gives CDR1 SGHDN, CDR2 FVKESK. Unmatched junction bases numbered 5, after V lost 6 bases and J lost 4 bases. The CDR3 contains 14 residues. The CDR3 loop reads CASSLAGIYNEQFF. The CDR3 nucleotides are TGTGCCAGCAGTTTAGCGGGAATTTACAATGAGCAGTTCTTC.

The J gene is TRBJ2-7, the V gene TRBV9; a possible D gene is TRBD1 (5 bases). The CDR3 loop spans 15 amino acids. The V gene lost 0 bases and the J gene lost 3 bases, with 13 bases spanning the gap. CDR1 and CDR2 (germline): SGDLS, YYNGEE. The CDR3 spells CASSVAGQGNYEQYF. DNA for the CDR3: TGTGCCAGCAGCGTAGCTGGGCAGGGTAACTACGAGCAGTACTTC.

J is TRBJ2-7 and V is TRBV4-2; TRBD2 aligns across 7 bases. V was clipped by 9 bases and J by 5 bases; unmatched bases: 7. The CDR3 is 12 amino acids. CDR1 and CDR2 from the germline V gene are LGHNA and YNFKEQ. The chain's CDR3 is CASASGLNEQYF. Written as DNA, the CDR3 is TGTGCCAGTGCTAGCGGCTTAAACGAGCAGTACTTC.

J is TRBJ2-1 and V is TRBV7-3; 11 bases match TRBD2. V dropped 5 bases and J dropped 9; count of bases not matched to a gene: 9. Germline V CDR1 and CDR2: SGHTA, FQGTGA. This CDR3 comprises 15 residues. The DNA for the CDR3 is TGTGCCAGCAGCCGGGAACTAGCGGGAGCTACTGAGCAGTTCTTC. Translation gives CASSRELAGATEQFF.

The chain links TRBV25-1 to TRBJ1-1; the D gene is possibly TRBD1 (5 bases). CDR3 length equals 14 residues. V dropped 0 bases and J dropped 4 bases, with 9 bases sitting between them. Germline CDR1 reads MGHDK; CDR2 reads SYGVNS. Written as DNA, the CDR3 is TGTGCCAGCAGTGAATACAGGGTTGGCACTGAAGCTTTCTTT. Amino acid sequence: CASSEYRVGTEAFF.

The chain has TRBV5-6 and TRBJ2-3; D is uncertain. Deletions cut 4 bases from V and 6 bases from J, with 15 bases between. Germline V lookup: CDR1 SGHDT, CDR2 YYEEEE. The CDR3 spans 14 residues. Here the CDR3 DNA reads TGTGCCAGCAGCCCCCCCGGGTTGGGTGATACGCAGTATTTT. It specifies CASSPPGLGDTQYF.

DNA of the CDR3: TGTGCCACCCCGCCCCTAGCGGGAGATCGAACCGGGGAGCTGTTTTTT. The encoded protein is CATPPLAGDRTGELFF. The rearrangement uses TRBV18 and TRBJ2-2; the match to TRBD2 covers 10 bases. The V gene's germline CDR1 is KGHSH and CDR2 LQKENI. The CDR3 extends over 16 amino acids. The V segment lost 10 bases and the J segment 5 bases; nucleotides outside the gene matches: 13.

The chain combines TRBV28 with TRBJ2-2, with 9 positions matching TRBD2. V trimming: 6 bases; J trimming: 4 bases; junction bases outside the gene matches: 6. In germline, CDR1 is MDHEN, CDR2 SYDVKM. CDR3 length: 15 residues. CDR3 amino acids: CASSSGRRTTGELFF. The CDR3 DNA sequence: TGTGCCAGCAGCAGCGGGAGGAGGACCACCGGGGAGCTGTTTTTT. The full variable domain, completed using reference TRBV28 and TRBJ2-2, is DVKVTQSSRYLVKRTGEKVFLECVQDMDHENMFWYRQDPGLGLRLIYFSYDVKMKEKGDIPEGYSVSREKKERFSLILESASTNQTSMYLCASSSGRRTTGELFFGEGSRLTVL.

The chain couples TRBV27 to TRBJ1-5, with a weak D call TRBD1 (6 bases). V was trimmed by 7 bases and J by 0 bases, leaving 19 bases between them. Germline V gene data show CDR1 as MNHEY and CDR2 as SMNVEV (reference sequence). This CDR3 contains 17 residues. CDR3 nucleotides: TGTGCCAGCACTCCCAAGACAGGCGCATATAGCAATCAGCCCCAGCATTTT. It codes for CASTPKTGAYSNQPQHF.